One and the same sample provided the 22 T cell receptor beta chains below, sequenced in a study of blood T cell repertoires in COVID-19. The method was immunoSEQ multiplex PCR; TCRdb's version includes in-frame clones alone and lacks a portion of them. There are 200,000 to 250,000 clones in the sample; 84% occur only once, and under 5% lies in the top ten. Sequenced sample: peripheral blood. The source is a man aged 50 to 60 with acute or convalescent COVID-19.

The V call is TRBV6-2 or TRBV6-3, the J call TRBJ2-1; 12 nucleotides agree with TRBD2. CDR3 length: 19 amino acids. The germline V gene encodes CDR1 MNHEY and CDR2 SVGEGT. Germline trimming cut 0 bases from V and 0 bases from J; bases unmatched to any gene: 6. In DNA form, the CDR3 reads TGTGCCAGCAGTTACTCTAGACTAGCGGGAGCTCGCTCCTACAATGAGCAGTTCTTC. This gives the protein CASSYSRLAGARSYNEQFF.

In this sample, this clone turned up once. V usage is TRBV28 and J usage is TRBJ1-5; TRBD1 matches at 9 bases. In germline, CDR1 is MDHEN, CDR2 SYDVKM. CDR3 length: 13 amino acids. Trimming cost V 10 bases and J 4 bases; bases outside gene matches: 5. The DNA for the CDR3 is TGTGCCATCCGACAGGGGGTTAATCAGCCCCAGCATTTT. Protein sequence: CAIRQGVNQPQHF.

As to this clone: The same CDR3 is also encoded by other DNA sequences in this sample. CDR3 in amino acids: CASSLGTGSDEQYF. DNA for the CDR3: TGTGCCAGCAGCTTGGGAACAGGGAGTGACGAGCAGTACTTC. The chain has TRBV5-6 and TRBJ2-7; the D gene is possibly TRBD1 (6 bases). This CDR3 region has 14 residues. V lost 0 bases and J lost 5, with 12 bases in between. In germline, CDR1 is SGHDT, CDR2 YYEEEE.

The chain is built from TRBV25-1 and TRBJ1-6; tentative D call: TRBD1 (5 bases). Trimming shortened V by 7 bases and J by 10 bases, and 11 bases separated the two germline ends. The CDR3 is made up of 12 amino acids. CDR1 and CDR2 from the germline V gene are MGHDK and SYGVNS. The CDR3 loop reads CASNRGRSPLHF. The CDR3 coding sequence is TGTGCCAGCAACCGGGGGAGATCACCCCTCCACTTT.

This chain uses TRBV21-1 with TRBJ2-7; the tabulated D call, TRBD2, remains unverified against the DNA. TRBV21-1 is a pseudogene segment. The CDR3 covers 18 residues. This chain's CDR3 is CASSKARLRELNPYEQYF. CDR3 coding DNA: TGTGCCAGCAGCAAAGCGCGGCTACGGGAGCTGAATCCCTACGAGCAGTACTTC.

The chain has TRBV2 and TRBJ2-1, with D possibly matching TRBD2 (6 bases). Between the trimmed V and J ends, which lost 4 bases and 8 bases, there was a span of 18 bases. The CDR3 is 15 residues long. The germline V gene has CDR1 SNHLY and CDR2 FYNNEI. The CDR3 sequence is CASSGTLGGRDEQFF. CDR3 DNA: TGTGCCAGCAGTGGGACCCTCGGGGGAAGGGATGAGCAGTTCTTC. Looking up the rest from reference TRBV2 and TRBJ2-1 gives the full variable domain: EPEVTQTPSHQVTQMGQEVILRCVPISNHLYFYWYRQILGQKVEFLVSFYNNEISEKSEIFDDQFSVERPDGSNFTLKIRSTKLEDSAMYFCASSGTLGGRDEQFFGPGTRLTVL.

V usage is TRBV19 and J usage is TRBJ2-5; D ambiguous. Deletions cut 1 base from V and 0 bases from J, with 9 bases between. The CDR3 covers 15 residues. CDR1 LNHDA and CDR2 SQIVND come from the germline V gene (reference sequence). CDR3 bases: TGTGCCAGTAGTATAGTGATGGAGTACCAAGAGACCCAGTACTTC. This encodes CASSIVMEYQETQYF.

This chain joins TRBV19 and TRBJ1-3; 7 bases are a match to TRBD1. The CDR3 has 14 amino acids. Germline CDR1 reads LNHDA; CDR2 reads SQIVND (reference sequence). J was trimmed by 8 bases and V by 7 bases; bases with no gene match: 11. CDR3 in amino acids: CASTEQGSVDTIYF. CDR3 coding DNA: TGTGCCAGTACCGAACAGGGGAGTGTGGACACCATATATTTT.

This chain connects TRBV19 to TRBJ1-1; D perhaps matches TRBD1 (6 bases). CDR1 and CDR2 (germline): LNHDA, SQIVND (reference sequence). V gave up 11 bases and J gave up 3 bases, with 16 bases separating them. CDR3 size: 13 residues. CDR3 nucleotide sequence: TGTGCCTCAGGGGCCAAGGGGGACACTGAAGCTTTCTTT. Its translation is CASGAKGDTEAFF.

The chain carries TRBV18 and TRBJ2-3; 8 bases are a match to TRBD2. There are 15 residues in the CDR3. J lost 5 bases, V lost 0 bases, and 4 bases had no gene match. Looked up from germline, CDR1 is KGHSH and CDR2 is LQKENI. Here the CDR3 DNA reads TGTGCCAGCTCACCACCAGGACTAGCAAGAGATACGCAGTATTTT. This encodes CASSPPGLARDTQYF.

V is TRBV9 and J is TRBJ2-1; 9 nucleotides agree with TRBD2. The CDR3 runs 19 residues. Looked up from germline, CDR1 is SGDLS and CDR2 is YYNGEE. The V and J ends lost 0 bases and 8 bases, in that order; junction bases with no gene match: 18. The CDR3 DNA follows: TGTGCCAGCAGCGTAGGGAGTAGCGGGAGCTTTACTTCTTCGGATGAGCAGTTCTTC. It translates to CASSVGSSGSFTSSDEQFF.

The chain is built from TRBV4-2 and TRBJ2-1; 15 nucleotides match TRBD2. CDR1 and CDR2 from the germline V gene are LGHNA and YNFKEQ. Unmatched junction bases numbered 10, after V lost 1 base and J lost 6 bases. The CDR3 is 19 amino acids. The CDR3 sequence is CASSQVPGLAGGNTNEQFF. In DNA form, the CDR3 reads TGTGCCAGCAGCCAAGTCCCGGGACTAGCGGGGGGCAATACCAATGAGCAGTTCTTC.

Written as DNA, the CDR3 is TGTGCCAGCAGTGTGGGACTTACAGACGATGAGCAGTTCTTC. Protein product: CASSVGLTDDEQFF. The chain joins TRBV25-1 to TRBJ2-1, with D perhaps TRBD2 (6 bases). The germline V gene encodes CDR1 MGHDK and CDR2 SYGVNS. The CDR3 length is 14 residues. Trimming removed 4 bases from V and 8 bases from J, with 15 bases in between.

This clone has a single count. The rearrangement links TRBV24-1 to TRBJ2-5, with D unresolved. This CDR3 region has 12 residues. The V end was cut by 5 bases, the J end by 5 bases, with 8 bases between. Germline V gene sequence: CDR1 KGHDR, CDR2 SFDVKD. The CDR3 DNA reads as TGTGCCACCAGTGGCGGCCGGGAGACCCAGTACTTC. Amino acid sequence: CATSGGRETQYF.

The table lists this clone with a few counts. The chain couples TRBV2 to TRBJ1-5, with D unresolved. Deletions cut 6 bases from V and 2 bases from J, with 14 bases between. CDR3 size: 15 residues. Germline V CDR1 and CDR2: SNHLY, FYNNEI. CDR3 sequence (DNA): TGTGCCAGCAGCTCCCATCGGGGTGGCAATCAGCCCCAGCATTTT. This codes for CASSSHRGGNQPQHF.

The V gene is TRBV7-9, the J gene TRBJ1-4; TRBD1 matches at 7 bases. The V gene end was trimmed by 2 bases and the J gene end by 8 bases; junction bases not matched to a gene: 5. This CDR3 spans 14 amino acids. The germline gives CDR1 SEHNR, CDR2 FQNEAQ (reference sequence). For the CDR3, the DNA is TGTGCCAGCAGCTTATCCCAGGGGGAAGAAAAACTGTTTTTT. Residues: CASSLSQGEEKLFF.

V and J are TRBV11-2 and TRBJ2-3; D remains ambiguous. The CDR3 is 14 amino acids. In germline, CDR1 is SGHAT, CDR2 FQNNGV. Trimming cost V 0 bases and J 3 bases, with 7 bases left between them. The CDR3 DNA is TGTGCCAGCAGCTTAGAGGGCAGGACAGATACGCAGTATTTT. Amino acids: CASSLEGRTDTQYF.

V is TRBV5-1 and J is TRBJ1-1; TRBD1 aligns across 7 bases. Germline CDR1 and CDR2: SGHRS and YFSETQ. This CDR3 has 15 residues. V was clipped by 4 bases and J by 0 bases; unmatched bases: 6. The CDR3: CASSRTGSLNTEAFF. In nucleotides, the CDR3 is TGCGCCAGCAGCAGGACAGGTAGCTTGAACACTGAAGCTTTCTTT.

The chain links TRBV24-1 to TRBJ2-3; no definite D call. CDR3 size: 12 residues. V shed 1 base and J shed 6 bases, with 4 bases lying between them. From germline, CDR1 is KGHDR and CDR2 SFDVKD. The CDR3, as DNA: TGTGCCACCAGTGATTTTTCGGATACGCAGTATTTT. Translated, it gives CATSDFSDTQYF.

This sequence joins TRBV11-3 and TRBJ2-7; D perhaps matches TRBD2 (5 bases). Germline CDR1 reads SGHNT; CDR2 reads YENEEA. Trimming left V 5 bases short and J 2 bases short, with 19 bases between. The CDR3 has 16 amino acids. The CDR3 is CASSPVSGPAAYEQYF. The CDR3 DNA reads TGTGCCAGCAGCCCCGTCAGCGGCCCAGCCGCCTACGAGCAGTACTTC.

DNA for the CDR3: TGTGCCAGCAGTCTCCGTCGGACAGACTATGGCTACACCTTC. Protein product: CASSLRRTDYGYTF. The V call is TRBV27, the J call TRBJ1-2; maybe TRBD1 (6 bases). The CDR3 spans 14 residues. Germline V gene lookup returns CDR1 MNHEY and CDR2 SMNVEV (reference sequence). Deletions cut 5 bases from V and 3 bases from J, with 13 bases between.

This clone was observed once. The rearrangement uses TRBV4-2 and TRBJ1-3; TRBD1 agrees at 10 bases. The CDR3 covers 15 residues. Germline V gene lookup returns CDR1 LGHNA and CDR2 YNFKEQ. With V trimmed by 8 bases and J by 4 bases, 8 bases remained unmatched. CDR3 amino acids: CASGPGQGTGNTIYF. CDR3 in DNA: TGTGCCAGCGGCCCGGGACAGGGGACAGGAAACACCATATATTTT.